This T cell receptor beta chain was found in a study of cytomegalovirus exposure and HLA in healthy donors. Looking at the study overall: The Caucasian-associated ancestry cluster contained 81% of the approximately 400 genotyped donors.

Each donor was nominally healthy when sampled (though unrecorded immune exposures were likely). The PCR was carried out with 60 Vbeta primers and 13 Jbeta primers. TCRdb's copy holds only in-frame clones and misses some; the assay was immunoSEQ multiplex PCR. The repertoire holds 200,000 or so clones, with around four fifths as singletons. Details on this clone: The antigen is not known.

General observations from the study: Many donors shared some public TCRs, even though most TCR sequences were rare. The study carried out a later analysis of TCR beta sequences. It associated approximately 17,000 of them with specific HLA alleles at a false discovery rate of 0.05.

Trimming cost V 4 bases and J 5 bases, with 17 bases left between them. CDR1 is SGHVS and CDR2 is FNYEAQ in the germline V gene. The length of the CDR3 is 15 residues. V is TRBV7-6 and J is TRBJ2-5; D perhaps matches TRBD1 (6 bases). The receptor was isolated from a woman between 45 and 60 years old in good health and CMV-seropositive. The sequenced material came from PBMCs. The CDR3 coding sequence is TGTGCCAGCAGCTCTGGACAGTTGTCTGAGGAGACCCAGTACTTC. This codes for CASSSGQLSEETQYF.